This T cell receptor (beta chain) was captured by sequencing in a study of blood T cell repertoires in COVID-19. About the study: The United States, Italy and Spain provided the acute and convalescent COVID-19 samples. The analysed material was cDNA or gDNA that came from T cells, B-cell-depleted T cells, or PBMCs.

CDR3 length equals 16 residues. CDR1 MNHEY and CDR2 SMNVEV come from the germline V gene (reference sequence). V shed 6 bases and J 0 bases; nucleotides not matched to a gene: 9. Original handling: The assay estimated nucleated cells by amplifying reference gene primers. Clones were read by immunoSEQ multiplex PCR, and TCRdb kept only the in-frame ones, dropping some. The D gene and trimming were derived from the DNA, and the V and J assignments and clone size from that table. The table records 68,000 or so clones, nearly 90% of them present only once. The sample consisted of peripheral blood. The sequence was collected from a man in his fifties with active COVID-19. The chain links TRBV27 to TRBJ2-3; 7 nucleotides align to TRBD1. The CDR3 DNA reads TGTGCCAGCAGGAGACCCGGGACAGTAAGCACAGATACGCAGTATTTT. Translated, it gives CASRRPGTVSTDTQYF.